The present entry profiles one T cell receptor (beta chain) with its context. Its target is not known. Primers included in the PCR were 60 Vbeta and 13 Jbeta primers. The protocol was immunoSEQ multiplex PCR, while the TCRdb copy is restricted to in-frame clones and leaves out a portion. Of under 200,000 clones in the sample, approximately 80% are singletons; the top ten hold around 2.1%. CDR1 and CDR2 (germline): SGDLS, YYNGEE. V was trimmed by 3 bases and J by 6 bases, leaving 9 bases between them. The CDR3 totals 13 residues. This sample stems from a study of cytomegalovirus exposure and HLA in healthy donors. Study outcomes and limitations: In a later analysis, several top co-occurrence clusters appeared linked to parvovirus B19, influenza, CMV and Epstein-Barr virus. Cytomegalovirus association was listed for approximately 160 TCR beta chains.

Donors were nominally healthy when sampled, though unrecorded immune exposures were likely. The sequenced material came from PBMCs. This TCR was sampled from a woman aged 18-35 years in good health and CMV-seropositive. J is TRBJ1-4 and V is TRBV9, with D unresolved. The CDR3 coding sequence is TGTGCCAGCAGCGGTGACAACCATGAAAAACTGTTTTTT. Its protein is CASSGDNHEKLFF. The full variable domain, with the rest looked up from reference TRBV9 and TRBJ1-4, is DSGVTQTPKHLITATGQRVTLRCSPRSGDLSVYWYQQSLDQGLQFLIQYYNGEERAKGNILERFSAQQFPDLHSELNLSSLELGDSALYFCASSGDNHEKLFFGSGTQLSVL.